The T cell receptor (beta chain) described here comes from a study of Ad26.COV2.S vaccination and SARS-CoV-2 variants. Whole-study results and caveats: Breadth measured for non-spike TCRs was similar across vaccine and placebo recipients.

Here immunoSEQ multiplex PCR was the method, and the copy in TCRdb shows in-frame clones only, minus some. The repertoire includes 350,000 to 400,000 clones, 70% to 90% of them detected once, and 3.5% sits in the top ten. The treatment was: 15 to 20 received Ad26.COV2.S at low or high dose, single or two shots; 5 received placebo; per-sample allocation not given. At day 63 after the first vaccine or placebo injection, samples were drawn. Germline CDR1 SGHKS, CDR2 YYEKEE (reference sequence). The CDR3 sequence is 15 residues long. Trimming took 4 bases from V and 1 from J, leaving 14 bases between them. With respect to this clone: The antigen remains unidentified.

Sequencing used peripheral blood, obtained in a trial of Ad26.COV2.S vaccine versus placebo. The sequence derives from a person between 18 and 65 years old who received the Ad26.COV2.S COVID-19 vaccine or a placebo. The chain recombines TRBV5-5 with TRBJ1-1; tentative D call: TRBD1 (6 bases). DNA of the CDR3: TGTGCCAGCAGCCCCAAGGACAGTACGAACACTGAAGCTTTCTTT. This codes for CASSPKDSTNTEAFF. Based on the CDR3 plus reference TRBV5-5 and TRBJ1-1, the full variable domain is DAGVTQSPTHLIKTRGQQVTLRCSPISGHKSVSWYQQVLGQGPQFIFQYYEKEERGRGNFPDRFSARQFPNYSSELNVNALLLGDSALYLCASSPKDSTNTEAFFGQGTRLTVV.